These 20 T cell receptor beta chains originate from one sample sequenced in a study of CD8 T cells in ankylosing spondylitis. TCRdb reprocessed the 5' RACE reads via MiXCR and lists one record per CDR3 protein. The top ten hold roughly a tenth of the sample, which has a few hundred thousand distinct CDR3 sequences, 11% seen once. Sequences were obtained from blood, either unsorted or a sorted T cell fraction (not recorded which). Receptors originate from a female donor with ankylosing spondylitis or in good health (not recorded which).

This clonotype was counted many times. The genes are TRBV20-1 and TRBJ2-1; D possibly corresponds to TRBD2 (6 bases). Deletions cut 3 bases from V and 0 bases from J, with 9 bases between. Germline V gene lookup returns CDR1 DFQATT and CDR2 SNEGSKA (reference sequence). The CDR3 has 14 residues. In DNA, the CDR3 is TGCAGTGCTAGCCCCGGGAGCTCCTACAATGAGCAGTTCTTC. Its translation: CSASPGSSYNEQFF.

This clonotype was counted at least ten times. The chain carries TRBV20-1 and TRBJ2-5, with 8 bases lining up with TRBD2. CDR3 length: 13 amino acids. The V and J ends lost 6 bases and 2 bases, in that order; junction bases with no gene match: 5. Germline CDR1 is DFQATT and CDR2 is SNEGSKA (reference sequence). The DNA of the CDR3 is TGCAGTGCCAACCGCGGGAGGCAAGAGACCCAGTACTTC. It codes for CSANRGRQETQYF.

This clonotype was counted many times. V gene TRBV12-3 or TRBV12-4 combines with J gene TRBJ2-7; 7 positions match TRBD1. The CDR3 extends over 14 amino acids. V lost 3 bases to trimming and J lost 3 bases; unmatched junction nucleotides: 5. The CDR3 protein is CASSLAGGHYEQYF. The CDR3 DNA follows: TGTGCCAGCAGTTTGGCAGGGGGACACTACGAGCAGTACTTC.

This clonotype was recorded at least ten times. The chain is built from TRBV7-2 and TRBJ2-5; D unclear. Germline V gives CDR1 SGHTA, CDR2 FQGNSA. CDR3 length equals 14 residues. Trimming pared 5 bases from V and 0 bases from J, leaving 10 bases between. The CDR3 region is CASSINLNQETQYF. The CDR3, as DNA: TGTGCCAGCAGCATTAACCTCAACCAAGAGACCCAGTACTTC.

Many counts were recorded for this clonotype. The CDR3 loop is CSAPTTGGNTEAFF. CDR3 nucleotides: TGCAGTGCTCCAACGACAGGGGGTAACACTGAAGCTTTCTTT. V usage is TRBV20-1 and J usage is TRBJ1-1; 9 bases align to TRBD1. The CDR3 runs 14 residues. Germline V gene data show CDR1 as DFQATT and CDR2 as SNEGSKA (reference sequence). Losses at the gene ends were 5 bases for V and 2 bases for J; bases not matched to a gene: 6.

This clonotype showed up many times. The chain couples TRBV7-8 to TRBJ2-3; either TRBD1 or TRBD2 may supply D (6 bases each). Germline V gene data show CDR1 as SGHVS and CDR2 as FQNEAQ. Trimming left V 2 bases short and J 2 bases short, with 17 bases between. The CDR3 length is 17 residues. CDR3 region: CASSLFMGGLLTDTQYF. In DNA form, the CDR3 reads TGTGCCAGCAGCTTATTCATGGGGGGCCTCCTCACAGATACGCAGTATTTT. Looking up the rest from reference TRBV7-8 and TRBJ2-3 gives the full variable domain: GAGVSQSPRYKVAKRGQDVALRCDPISGHVSLFWYQQALGQGPEFLTYFQNEAQLDKSGLPSDRFFAERPEGSVSTLKIQRTQQEDSAVYLCASSLFMGGLLTDTQYFGPGTRLTVL.

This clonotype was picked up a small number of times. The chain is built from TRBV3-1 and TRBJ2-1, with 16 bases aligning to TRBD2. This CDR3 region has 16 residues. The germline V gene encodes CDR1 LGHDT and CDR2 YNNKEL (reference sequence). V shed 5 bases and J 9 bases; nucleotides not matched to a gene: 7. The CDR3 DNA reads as TGTGCCAGCAGCTCCATCGGGACTAGCGGGAGGGCTGAGCAGTTCTTC. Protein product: CASSSIGTSGRAEQFF.

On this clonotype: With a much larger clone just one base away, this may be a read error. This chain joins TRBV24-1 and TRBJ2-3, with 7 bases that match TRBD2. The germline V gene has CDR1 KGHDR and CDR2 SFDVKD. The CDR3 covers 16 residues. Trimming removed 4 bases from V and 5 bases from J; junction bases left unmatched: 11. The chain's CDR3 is CATSDLTSHSRDTQYF. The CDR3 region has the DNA TGTGCCACCAGTGACCTGACTAGCCACAGTAGAGATACGCAGTATTTT.

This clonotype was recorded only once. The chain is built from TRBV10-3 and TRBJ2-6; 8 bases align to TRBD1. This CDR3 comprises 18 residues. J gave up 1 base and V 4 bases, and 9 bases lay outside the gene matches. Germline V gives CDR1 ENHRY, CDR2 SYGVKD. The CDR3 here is CAISVGTGLVSGANVLTF. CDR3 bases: TGTGCCATCAGTGTGGGGACAGGACTGGTATCTGGGGCCAACGTCCTGACTTTC.

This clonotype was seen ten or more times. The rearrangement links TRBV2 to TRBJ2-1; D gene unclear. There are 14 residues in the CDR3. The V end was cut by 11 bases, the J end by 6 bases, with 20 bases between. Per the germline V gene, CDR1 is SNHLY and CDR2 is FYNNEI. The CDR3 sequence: CAPTANGYVNEQFF. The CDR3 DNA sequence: TGTGCCCCCACCGCTAATGGGTATGTCAATGAGCAGTTCTTC. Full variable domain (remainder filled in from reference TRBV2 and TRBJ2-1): EPEVTQTPSHQVTQMGQEVILRCVPISNHLYFYWYRQILGQKVEFLVSFYNNEISEKSEIFDDQFSVERPDGSNFTLKIRSTKLEDSAMYFCAPTANGYVNEQFFGPGTRLTVL.

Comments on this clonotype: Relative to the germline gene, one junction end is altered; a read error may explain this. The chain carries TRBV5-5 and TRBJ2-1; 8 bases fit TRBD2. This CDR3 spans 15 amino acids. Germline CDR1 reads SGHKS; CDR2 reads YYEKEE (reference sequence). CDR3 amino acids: CASTLVRGARLEQFF. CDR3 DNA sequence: TGTGCCAGCACCTTGGTGCGGGGGGCTCGATTGGAGCAGTTCTTC.

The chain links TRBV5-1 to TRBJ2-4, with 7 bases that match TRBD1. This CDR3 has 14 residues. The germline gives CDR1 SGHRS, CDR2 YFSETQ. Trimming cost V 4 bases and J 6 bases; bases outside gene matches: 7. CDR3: CASSLGQEVNIQYF. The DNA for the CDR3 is TGCGCCAGCAGCCTCGGACAGGAGGTAAACATTCAGTACTTC.

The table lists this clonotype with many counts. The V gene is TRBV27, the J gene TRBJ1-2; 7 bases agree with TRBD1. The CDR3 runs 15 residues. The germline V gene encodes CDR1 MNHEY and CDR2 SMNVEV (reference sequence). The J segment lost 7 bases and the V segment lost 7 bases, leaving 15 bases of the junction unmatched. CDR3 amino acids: CASNSRGSTGGGYTF. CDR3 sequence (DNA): TGTGCCAGCAACTCCAGGGGGTCAACGGGAGGTGGCTACACCTTC.

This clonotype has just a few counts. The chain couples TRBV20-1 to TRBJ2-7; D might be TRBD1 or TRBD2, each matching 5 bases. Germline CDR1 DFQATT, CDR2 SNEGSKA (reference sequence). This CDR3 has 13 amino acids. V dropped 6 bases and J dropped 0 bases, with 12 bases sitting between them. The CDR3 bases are TGCAGTGCCCCCCTCGGGACCTCCTACGAGCAGTACTTC. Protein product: CSAPLGTSYEQYF.

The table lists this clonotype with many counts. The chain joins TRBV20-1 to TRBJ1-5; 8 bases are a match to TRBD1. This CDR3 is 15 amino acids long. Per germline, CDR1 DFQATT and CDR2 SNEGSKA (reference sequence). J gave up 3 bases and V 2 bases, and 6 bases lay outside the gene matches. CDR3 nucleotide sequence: TGCAGTGCTAGACTATGGACAGGGAACAATCAGCCCCAGCATTTT. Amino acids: CSARLWTGNNQPQHF.

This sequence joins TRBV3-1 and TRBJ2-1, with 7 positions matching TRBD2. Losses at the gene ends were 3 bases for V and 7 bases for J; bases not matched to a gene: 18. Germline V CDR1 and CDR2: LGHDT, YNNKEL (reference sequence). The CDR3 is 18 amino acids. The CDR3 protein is CASSQGSQLWRESNEQFF. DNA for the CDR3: TGTGCCAGCAGCCAGGGGTCTCAGCTATGGCGGGAGTCGAATGAGCAGTTCTTC.

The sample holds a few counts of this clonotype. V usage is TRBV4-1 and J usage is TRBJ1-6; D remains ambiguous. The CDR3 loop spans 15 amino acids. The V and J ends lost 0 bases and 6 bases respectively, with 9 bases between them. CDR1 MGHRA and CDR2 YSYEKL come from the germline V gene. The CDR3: CASSQDRAANSPLHF. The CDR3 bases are TGCGCCAGCAGCCAAGATCGGGCAGCTAATTCACCCCTCCACTTT.

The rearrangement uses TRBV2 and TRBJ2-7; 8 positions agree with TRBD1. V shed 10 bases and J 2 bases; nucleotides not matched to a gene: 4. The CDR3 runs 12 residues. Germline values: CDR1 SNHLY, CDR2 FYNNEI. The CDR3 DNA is TGTGCCACCAGGGGGCGCGCCTACGAGCAGTACTTC. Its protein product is CATRGRAYEQYF.

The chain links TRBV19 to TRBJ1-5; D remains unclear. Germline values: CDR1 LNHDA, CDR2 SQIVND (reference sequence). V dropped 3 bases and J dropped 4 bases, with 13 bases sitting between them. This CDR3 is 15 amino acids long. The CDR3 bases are TGTGCCAGTAGTATGGGCGAGTTGGAGAATCAGCCCCAGCATTTT. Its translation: CASSMGELENQPQHF.

CDR3 DNA: TGCGCCAGCAGCTGGAACGGACTAGTCGATGAGCAGTTCTTC. It specifies CASSWNGLVDEQFF. The gene calls are TRBV5-1 and TRBJ2-1, with 7 nucleotides matching TRBD2. Germline-derived CDR1 and CDR2 are SGHRS and YFSETQ. The length of the CDR3 is 14 residues. The J segment lost 8 bases and the V segment lost 3 bases, leaving 8 bases of the junction unmatched.